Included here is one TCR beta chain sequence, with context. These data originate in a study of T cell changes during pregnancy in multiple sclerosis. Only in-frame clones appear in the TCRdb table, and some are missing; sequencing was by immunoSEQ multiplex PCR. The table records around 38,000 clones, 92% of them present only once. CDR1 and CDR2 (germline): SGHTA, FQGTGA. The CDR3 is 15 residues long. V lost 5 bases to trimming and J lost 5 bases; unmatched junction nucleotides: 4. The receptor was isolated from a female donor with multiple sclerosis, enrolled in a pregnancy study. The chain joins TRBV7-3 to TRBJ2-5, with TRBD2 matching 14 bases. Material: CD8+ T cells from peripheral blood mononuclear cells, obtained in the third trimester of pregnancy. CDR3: CASSPGTSGSETQYF. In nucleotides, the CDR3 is TGTGCCAGCAGCCCGGGGACTAGCGGGAGTGAGACCCAGTACTTC.